The rows below give T cell receptor beta chains drawn from one sample of a study of graft-versus-host responses after intestinal transplantation. Their cognate antigens are unknown. Method: immunoSEQ multiplex PCR; TCRdb's copy keeps in-frame clones and lacks some. The repertoire consists of some 83,000 clones, with about nine tenths occurring once and the leading ten covering approximately 0.1%. This specimen consisted of unstimulated CD4+ T cells sorted from spleen or lymph node cells, obtained before intestinal transplant. Receptor source: a human donor who received an intestinal transplant. The CDR3 runs from the conserved cysteine through the conserved F or W. Each record gives: CDR3 DNA, CDR3 protein, CDR3 length, D gene, V gene, J gene, clone size. A D gene is named only where the DNA matches it firmly. Rows give clone size only sometimes, using once, few, many, or a class for an expanded clone.

CDR3 DNA: TGTGCCAGCAGCCTTCGGGACAGCTATGGCTACACCTTC
CDR3 protein: CASSLRDSYGYTF
CDR3 length: 13
D gene: TRBD1
V gene: TRBV7-2
J gene: TRBJ1-2
clone size: -

CDR3 DNA: TGTGCCAGCTCACCACCTGTGACAGGCAGCGAATATAATAACTATGGCTACACCTTC
CDR3 protein: CASSPPVTGSEYNNYGYTF
CDR3 length: 19
D gene: -
V gene: TRBV18
J gene: TRBJ1-2
clone size: -

CDR3 DNA: TGTGCCAGCTCACCATCCGGGACAGGGGGGATGCAGCCCCAGCATTTT
CDR3 protein: CASSPSGTGGMQPQHF
CDR3 length: 16
D gene: TRBD1
V gene: TRBV18
J gene: TRBJ1-5
clone size: -

CDR3 DNA: TGTGCCAGCAGTTACAGGAACCGGGTAAACCCATACACCATATATTTT
CDR3 protein: CASSYRNRVNPYTIYF
CDR3 length: 16
D gene: -
V gene: TRBV6-6
J gene: TRBJ1-3
clone size: -

CDR3 DNA: TGTGCCAGCCACAGGAACACTGAAGCTTTCTTT
CDR3 protein: CASHRNTEAFF
CDR3 length: 11
D gene: -
V gene: TRBV2
J gene: TRBJ1-1
clone size: few

CDR3 DNA: TGTGCCAGTAGCCCCCGGGAGGGAGCCTTTATCGGCAATCAGCCCCAGCATTTT
CDR3 protein: CASSPREGAFIGNQPQHF
CDR3 length: 18
D gene: -
V gene: TRBV19
J gene: TRBJ1-5
clone size: -

CDR3 DNA: TGTGCCAGCAGCCTTGACAGGAACTATGGCTACACCTTC
CDR3 protein: CASSLDRNYGYTF
CDR3 length: 13
D gene: -
V gene: TRBV5-4
J gene: TRBJ1-2
clone size: once

CDR3 DNA: TGTGCCAGTAGTATGGGGACATTTGCAGATACGCAGTATTTT
CDR3 protein: CASSMGTFADTQYF
CDR3 length: 14
D gene: -
V gene: TRBV19
J gene: TRBJ2-3
clone size: -

CDR3 DNA: TGTGCCAGCAGTTATGGGACAGTCAGCTCCTATAATTCACCCCTCCACTTT
CDR3 protein: CASSYGTVSSYNSPLHF
CDR3 length: 17
D gene: TRBD1
V gene: TRBV5-6
J gene: TRBJ1-6
clone size: -

CDR3 DNA: TGCAGTGCTGGGGACAGGGAAGCTTTCTTT
CDR3 protein: CSAGDREAFF
CDR3 length: 10
D gene: TRBD1
V gene: TRBV20-1
J gene: TRBJ1-1
clone size: -

CDR3 DNA: TGTGCCAGTAGTAGGACAGGGGGAAGGGACACCGGGGAGCTGTTTTTT
CDR3 protein: CASSRTGGRDTGELFF
CDR3 length: 16
D gene: TRBD1
V gene: TRBV19
J gene: TRBJ2-2
clone size: -

CDR3 DNA: TGTGCCAGCAGCTTATCCACAGGGACGGGATCACCCCTCCACTTT
CDR3 protein: CASSLSTGTGSPLHF
CDR3 length: 15
D gene: -
V gene: TRBV7-9
J gene: TRBJ1-6
clone size: -

CDR3 DNA: TGTGCCAGCAGCTTAGCCCCAGGACAGGGGCTGAAGATTGAGAATGAAAAACTGTTTTTT
CDR3 protein: CASSLAPGQGLKIENEKLFF
CDR3 length: 20
D gene: TRBD1
V gene: TRBV7-2
J gene: TRBJ1-4
clone size: -

CDR3 DNA: TGTGCCAGCTCACCGGGACAGGACTTCTATGGCTACACCTTC
CDR3 protein: CASSPGQDFYGYTF
CDR3 length: 14
D gene: TRBD1
V gene: TRBV18
J gene: TRBJ1-2
clone size: -

CDR3 DNA: TGTGCCAGCAGCCTAGCAGCCGCCGGGACAGTGAACACTGAAGCTTTCTTT
CDR3 protein: CASSLAAAGTVNTEAFF
CDR3 length: 17
D gene: TRBD1
V gene: TRBV14
J gene: TRBJ1-1
clone size: -

CDR3 DNA: TGTGCCAGCAGCTCAGGCATCGATCAGCCCCAGCATTTT
CDR3 protein: CASSSGIDQPQHF
CDR3 length: 13
D gene: -
V gene: TRBV7-2
J gene: TRBJ1-5
clone size: -

CDR3 DNA: TGCGCCAGCAGCCCGGGACAGGTCTATGGCTACACCTTC
CDR3 protein: CASSPGQVYGYTF
CDR3 length: 13
D gene: TRBD1
V gene: TRBV5-1
J gene: TRBJ1-2
clone size: -

CDR3 DNA: TGCGCCAGCAGCCAAAGGACAGGGAAAGCTGGGACCACTGAAGCTTTCTTT
CDR3 protein: CASSQRTGKAGTTEAFF
CDR3 length: 17
D gene: TRBD1
V gene: TRBV4-1
J gene: TRBJ1-1
clone size: few

CDR3 DNA: TGTGCCAGCAGGTTTGGACTTGGGACTGAAGCTTTCTTT
CDR3 protein: CASRFGLGTEAFF
CDR3 length: 13
D gene: -
V gene: TRBV27
J gene: TRBJ1-1
clone size: -